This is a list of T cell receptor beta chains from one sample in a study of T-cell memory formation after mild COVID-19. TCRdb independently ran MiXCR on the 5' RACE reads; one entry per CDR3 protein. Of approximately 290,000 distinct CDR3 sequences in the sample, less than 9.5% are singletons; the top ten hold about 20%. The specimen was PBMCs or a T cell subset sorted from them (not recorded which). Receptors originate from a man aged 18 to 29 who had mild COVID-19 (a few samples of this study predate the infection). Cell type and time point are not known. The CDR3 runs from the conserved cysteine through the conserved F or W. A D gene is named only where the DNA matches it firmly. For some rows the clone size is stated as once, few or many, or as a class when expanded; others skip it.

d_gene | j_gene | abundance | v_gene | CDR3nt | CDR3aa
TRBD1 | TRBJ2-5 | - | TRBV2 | TGTGCCAGCAGTGCTTGGGACAGACAAGAGACCCAGTACTTC | CASSAWDRQETQYF
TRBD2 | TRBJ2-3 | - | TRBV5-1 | TGCGCCAGCAGTCTCGGACGACTAGCGGGGGGCCGTAGCACAGATACGCAGTATTTT | CASSLGRLAGGRSTDTQYF
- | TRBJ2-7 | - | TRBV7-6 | TGTGCCAGCAGCGCCCTCGAGACCGAGCAGTACTTC | CASSALETEQYF
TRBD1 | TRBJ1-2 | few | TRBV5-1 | TGCGCCAGCAGCTTGGAAGGCAGGGGGATCGGAGACTATGGCTACACCTTC | CASSLEGRGIGDYGYTF
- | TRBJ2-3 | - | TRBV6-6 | TGTGCCAGCAGTTACGACCCCCCCACAGATACGCAGTATTTT | CASSYDPPTDTQYF
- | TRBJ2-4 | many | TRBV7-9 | TGTGCCAGCAGCTCCAGACCTGGCCTAGCCAAAAACATTCAGTACTTC | CASSSRPGLAKNIQYF
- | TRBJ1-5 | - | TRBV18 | TGTGCCAGCTCACCGGGTTCCTATTTAGAGGCGCAGCCCCAGCATTTT | CASSPGSYLEAQPQHF
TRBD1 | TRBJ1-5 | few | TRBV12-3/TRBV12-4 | TGTGCCAGCAGTGGACAGGGAAGACAGCCCCAGCATTTT | CASSGQGRQPQHF
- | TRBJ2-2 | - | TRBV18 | TGTGCCAGCTCACCACCCATGCAAACTCGAGTGGAGCTGTTTTTT | CASSPPMQTRVELFF
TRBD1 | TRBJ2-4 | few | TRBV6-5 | TGTGCCAGCAGCCCGGACAGGGAAGTGAGGCTGGACATTCAGTACTTC | CASSPDREVRLDIQYF
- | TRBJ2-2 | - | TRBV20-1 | TGCAGTGCTAGAGACTACAGGGCCCGGGGCGGGGAGCTGTTTTTT | CSARDYRARGGELFF
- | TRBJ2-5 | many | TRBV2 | TGTGCCAGCAGTGTAAGAGGTGGACCGGAGACCCAGTACTTC | CASSVRGGPETQYF
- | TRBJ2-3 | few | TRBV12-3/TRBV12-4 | TGTGCCAGCAGTTTTCCCTTCTCAGGGTCCATCAGCACAGATACGCAGTATTTT | CASSFPFSGSISTDTQYF
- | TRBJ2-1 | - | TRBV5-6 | TGTGCCAGCAGCTTACGGGGGCCACTCAATGAGCAGTTCTTC | CASSLRGPLNEQFF
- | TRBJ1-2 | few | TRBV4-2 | TGTGCCAGCAGCCAAGATTGGGGTTCTAACTATGGCTACACCTTC | CASSQDWGSNYGYTF
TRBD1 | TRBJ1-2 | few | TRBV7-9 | TGTGCCAGCAGTCGCTGGGACAGCTATGGCTACACCTTC | CASSRWDSYGYTF
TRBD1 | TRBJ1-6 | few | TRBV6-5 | TGTGCCGCCAGGGGGGCCGTTAATTCACCCCTCCACTTT | CAARGAVNSPLHF
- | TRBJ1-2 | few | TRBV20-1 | TGCAGTGCTTTCCCGGACGAATCACCGTATGGCTACACCTTC | CSAFPDESPYGYTF
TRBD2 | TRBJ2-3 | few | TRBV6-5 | TGTGCCAGCAGTGCGACTAGCGGGGGGAGGGCAGATACGCAGTATTTT | CASSATSGGRADTQYF
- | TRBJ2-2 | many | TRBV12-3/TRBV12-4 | TGTGCAGAGGGGCAGGCGAACACCGGGGAGCTGTTTTTT | CAEGQANTGELFF
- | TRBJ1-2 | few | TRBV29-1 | TGCAGCGTGGAACTAGGAGTGCAAGACTATGGCTACACCTTC | CSVELGVQDYGYTF
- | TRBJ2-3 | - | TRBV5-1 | TGCGCCAGCAGGGTCAGCCCACCCACAGATACGCAGTATTTT | CASRVSPPTDTQYF
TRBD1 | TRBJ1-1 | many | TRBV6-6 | TGTGCCAGCAGGGCGACAGGGGTATATAGCACTGAAGCTTTCTTT | CASRATGVYSTEAFF